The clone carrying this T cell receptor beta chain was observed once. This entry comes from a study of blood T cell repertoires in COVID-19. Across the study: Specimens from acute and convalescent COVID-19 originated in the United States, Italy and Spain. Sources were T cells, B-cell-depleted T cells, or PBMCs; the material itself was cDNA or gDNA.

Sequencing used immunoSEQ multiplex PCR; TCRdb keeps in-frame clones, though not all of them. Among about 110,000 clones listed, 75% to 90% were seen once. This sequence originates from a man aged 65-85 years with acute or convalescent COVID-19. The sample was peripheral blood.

The CDR3 DNA follows: TGTGCCAGCAGCCCCCAGGGTAATAGCAATCAGCCCCAGCATTTT. As protein: CASSPQGNSNQPQHF. This rearrangement joins TRBV3-1 (or the pseudogene TRBV3-2) to TRBJ1-5; maybe TRBD1 (5 bases). This CDR3 has 15 residues. V was clipped by 4 bases and J by 0 bases, with 10 bases between them. Germline-derived CDR1 and CDR2 are LGHDT and YNNKEL (reference sequence).